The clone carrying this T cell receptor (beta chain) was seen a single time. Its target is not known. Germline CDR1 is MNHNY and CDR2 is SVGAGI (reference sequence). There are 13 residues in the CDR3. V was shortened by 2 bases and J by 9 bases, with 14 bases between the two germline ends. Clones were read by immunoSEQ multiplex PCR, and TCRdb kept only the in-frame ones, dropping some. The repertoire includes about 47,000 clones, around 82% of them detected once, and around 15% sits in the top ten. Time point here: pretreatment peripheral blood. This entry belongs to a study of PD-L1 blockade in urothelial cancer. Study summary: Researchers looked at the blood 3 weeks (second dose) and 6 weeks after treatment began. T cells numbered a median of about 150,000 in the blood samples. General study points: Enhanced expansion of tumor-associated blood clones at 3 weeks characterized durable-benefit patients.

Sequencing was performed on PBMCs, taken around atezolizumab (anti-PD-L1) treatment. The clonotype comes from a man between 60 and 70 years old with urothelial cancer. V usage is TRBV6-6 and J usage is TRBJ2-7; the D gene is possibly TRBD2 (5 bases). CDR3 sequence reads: CASSYAGSSVQYF. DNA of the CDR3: TGTGCCAGCAGTTACGCGGGCAGTTCGGTGCAGTACTTC.